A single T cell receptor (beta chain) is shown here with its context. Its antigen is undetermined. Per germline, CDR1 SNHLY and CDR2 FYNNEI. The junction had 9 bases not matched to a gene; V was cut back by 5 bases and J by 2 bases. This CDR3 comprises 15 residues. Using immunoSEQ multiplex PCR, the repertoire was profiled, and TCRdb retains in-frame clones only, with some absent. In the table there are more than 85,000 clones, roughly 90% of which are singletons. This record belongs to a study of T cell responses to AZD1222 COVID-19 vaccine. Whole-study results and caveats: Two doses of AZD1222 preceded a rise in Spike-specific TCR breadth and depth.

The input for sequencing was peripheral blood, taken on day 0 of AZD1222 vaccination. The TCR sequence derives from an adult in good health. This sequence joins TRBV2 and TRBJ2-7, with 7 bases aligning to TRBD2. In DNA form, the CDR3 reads TGTGCCAGCAGTCCGTTAGCGGGCGGCCCCTACGAGCAGTACTTC. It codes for CASSPLAGGPYEQYF.